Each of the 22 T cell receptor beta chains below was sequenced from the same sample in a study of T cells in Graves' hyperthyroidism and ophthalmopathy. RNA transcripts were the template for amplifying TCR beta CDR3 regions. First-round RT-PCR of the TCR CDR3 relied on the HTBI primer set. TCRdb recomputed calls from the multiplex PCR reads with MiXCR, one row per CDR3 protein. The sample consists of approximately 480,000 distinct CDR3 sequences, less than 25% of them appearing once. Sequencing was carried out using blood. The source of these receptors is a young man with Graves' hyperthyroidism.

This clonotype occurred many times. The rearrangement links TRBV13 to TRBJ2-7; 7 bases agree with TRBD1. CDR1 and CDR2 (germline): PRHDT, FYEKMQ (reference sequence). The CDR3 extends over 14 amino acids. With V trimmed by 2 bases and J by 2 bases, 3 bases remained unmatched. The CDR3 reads CASSLQGVTYEQYF. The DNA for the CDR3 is TGTGCCAGCAGCTTACAGGGGGTCACCTACGAGCAGTACTTC.

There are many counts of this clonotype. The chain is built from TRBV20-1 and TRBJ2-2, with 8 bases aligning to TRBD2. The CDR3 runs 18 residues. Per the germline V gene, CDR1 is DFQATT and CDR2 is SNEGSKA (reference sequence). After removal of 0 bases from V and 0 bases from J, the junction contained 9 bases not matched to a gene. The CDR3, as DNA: TGCAGTGCTAGAGACGCGCAGCGGGGGCTATCGAACACCGGGGAGCTGTTTTTT. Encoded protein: CSARDAQRGLSNTGELFF.

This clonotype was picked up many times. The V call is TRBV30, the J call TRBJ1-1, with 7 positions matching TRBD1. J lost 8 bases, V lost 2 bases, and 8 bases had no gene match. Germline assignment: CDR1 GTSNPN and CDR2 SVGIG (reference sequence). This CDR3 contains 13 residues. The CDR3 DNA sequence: TGTGCCTGGAGTCGGTACACAGGGGCCGAAGCTTTCTTT. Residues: CAWSRYTGAEAFF.

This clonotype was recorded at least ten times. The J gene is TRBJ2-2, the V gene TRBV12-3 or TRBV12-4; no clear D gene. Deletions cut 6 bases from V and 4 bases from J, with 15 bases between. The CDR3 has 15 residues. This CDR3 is CASSPAPRSTGELFF. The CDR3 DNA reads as TGTGCCAGCAGCCCTGCCCCACGGTCCACCGGGGAGCTGTTTTTT.

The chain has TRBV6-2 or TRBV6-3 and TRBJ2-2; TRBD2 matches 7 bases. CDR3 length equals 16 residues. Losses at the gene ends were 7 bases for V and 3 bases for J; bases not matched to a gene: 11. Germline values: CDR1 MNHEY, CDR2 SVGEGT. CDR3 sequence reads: CASTVQRDRDTGELFF. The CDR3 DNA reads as TGTGCCAGCACGGTACAGCGGGATAGGGACACCGGGGAGCTGTTTTTT.

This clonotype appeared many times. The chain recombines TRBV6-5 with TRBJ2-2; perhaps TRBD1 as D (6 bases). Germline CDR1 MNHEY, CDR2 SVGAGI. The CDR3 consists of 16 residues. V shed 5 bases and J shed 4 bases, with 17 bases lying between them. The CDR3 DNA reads TGTGCCAGCAGTCACCCACAGGGACCGACCACCGGGGAGCTGTTTTTT. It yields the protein CASSHPQGPTTGELFF.

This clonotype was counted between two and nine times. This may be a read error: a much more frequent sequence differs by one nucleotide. DNA for the CDR3: TGTGCCAGCAGTTACTGGGGGGAAAACACTAAAGCTTTCTTT. It codes for CASSYWGENTKAFF. The rearrangement links TRBV6-2 or TRBV6-3 to TRBJ1-1, with TRBD1 as a possible D gene (5 bases). This CDR3 has 14 residues. Germline CDR1 reads MNHEY; CDR2 reads SVGEGT.

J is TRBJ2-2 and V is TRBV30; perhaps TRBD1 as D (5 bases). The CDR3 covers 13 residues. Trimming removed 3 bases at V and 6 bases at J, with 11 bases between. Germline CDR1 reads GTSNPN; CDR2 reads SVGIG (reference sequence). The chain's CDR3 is CAWRRRGSGELFF. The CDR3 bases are TGTGCCTGGAGGCGAAGGGGTTCCGGGGAGCTGTTTTTT.

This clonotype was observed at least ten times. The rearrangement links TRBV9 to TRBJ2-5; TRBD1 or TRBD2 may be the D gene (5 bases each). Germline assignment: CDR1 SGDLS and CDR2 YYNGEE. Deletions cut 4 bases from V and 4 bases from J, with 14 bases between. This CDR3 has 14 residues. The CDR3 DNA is TGTGCCAGCAGCACGCGAGGGACGTCAGAGACCCAGTACTTC. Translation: CASSTRGTSETQYF.

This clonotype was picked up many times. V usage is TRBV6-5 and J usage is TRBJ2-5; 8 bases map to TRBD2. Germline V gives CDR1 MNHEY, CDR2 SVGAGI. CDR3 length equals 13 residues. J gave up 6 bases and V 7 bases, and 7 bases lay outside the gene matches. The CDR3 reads CASTGGGEKTQYF. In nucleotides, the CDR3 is TGTGCCAGCACGGGGGGGGGCGAGAAGACCCAGTACTTC.

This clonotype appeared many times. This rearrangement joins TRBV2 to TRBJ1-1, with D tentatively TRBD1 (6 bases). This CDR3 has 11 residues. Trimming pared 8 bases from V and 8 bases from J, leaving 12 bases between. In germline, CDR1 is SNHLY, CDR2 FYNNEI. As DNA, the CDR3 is TGTGCCAGCGAGGGGGACGGAGAAGCTTTCTTT. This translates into CASEGDGEAFF.

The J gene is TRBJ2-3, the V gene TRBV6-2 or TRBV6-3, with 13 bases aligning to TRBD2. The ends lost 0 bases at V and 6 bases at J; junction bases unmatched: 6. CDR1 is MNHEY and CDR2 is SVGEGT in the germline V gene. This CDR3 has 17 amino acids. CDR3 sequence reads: CASSYSGLAGAADTQYF. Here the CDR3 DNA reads TGTGCCAGCAGTTACTCAGGACTAGCGGGGGCGGCGGATACGCAGTATTTT.

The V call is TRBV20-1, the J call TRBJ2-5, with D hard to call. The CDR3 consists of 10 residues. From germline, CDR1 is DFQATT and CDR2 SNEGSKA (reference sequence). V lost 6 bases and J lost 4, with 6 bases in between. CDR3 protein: CSAIRETQYF. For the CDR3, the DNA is TGCAGTGCGATTAGAGAGACCCAGTACTTC.

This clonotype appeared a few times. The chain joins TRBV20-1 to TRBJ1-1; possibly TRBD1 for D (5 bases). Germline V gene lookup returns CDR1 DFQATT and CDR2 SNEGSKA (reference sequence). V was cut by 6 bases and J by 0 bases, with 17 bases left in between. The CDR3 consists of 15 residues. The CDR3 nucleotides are TGCAGTGCCAGGGACGTAAGGAACATGAACACTGAAGCTTTCTTT. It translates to CSARDVRNMNTEAFF.

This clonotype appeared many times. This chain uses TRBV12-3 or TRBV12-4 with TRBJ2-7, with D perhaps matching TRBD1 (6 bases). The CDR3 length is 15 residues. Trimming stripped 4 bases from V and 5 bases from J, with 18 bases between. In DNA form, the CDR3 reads TGTGCCAGCAGTTGGCAGGGGACAAGGGAAAACGAGCAGTACTTC. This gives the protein CASSWQGTRENEQYF.

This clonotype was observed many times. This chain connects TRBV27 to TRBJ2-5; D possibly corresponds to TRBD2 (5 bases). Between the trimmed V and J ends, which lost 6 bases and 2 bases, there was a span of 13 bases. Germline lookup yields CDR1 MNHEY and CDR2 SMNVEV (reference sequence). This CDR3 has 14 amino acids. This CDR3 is CASSRLTGQETQYF. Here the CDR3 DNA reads TGTGCCAGCAGCAGACTAACGGGTCAAGAGACCCAGTACTTC.

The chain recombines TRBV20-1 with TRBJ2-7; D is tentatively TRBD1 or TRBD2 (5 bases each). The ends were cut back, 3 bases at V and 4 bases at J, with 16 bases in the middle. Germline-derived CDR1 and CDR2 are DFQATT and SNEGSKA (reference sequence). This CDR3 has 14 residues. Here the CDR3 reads CSARDGALLYEQYF. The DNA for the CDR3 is TGCAGTGCTAGGGACGGGGCCCTACTATACGAGCAGTACTTC.

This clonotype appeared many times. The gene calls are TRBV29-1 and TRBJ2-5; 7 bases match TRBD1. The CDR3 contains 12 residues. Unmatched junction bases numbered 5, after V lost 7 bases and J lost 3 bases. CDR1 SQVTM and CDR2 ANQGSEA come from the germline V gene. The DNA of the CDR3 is TGCAGCGCTACCGGGACAGAAGAGACCCAGTACTTC. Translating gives CSATGTEETQYF.

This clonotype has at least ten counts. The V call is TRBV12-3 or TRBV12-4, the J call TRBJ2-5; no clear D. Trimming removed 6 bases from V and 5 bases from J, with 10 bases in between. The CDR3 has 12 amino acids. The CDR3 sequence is CASSPRLETQYF. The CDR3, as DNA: TGTGCCAGCAGCCCTAGGTTGGAGACCCAGTACTTC.

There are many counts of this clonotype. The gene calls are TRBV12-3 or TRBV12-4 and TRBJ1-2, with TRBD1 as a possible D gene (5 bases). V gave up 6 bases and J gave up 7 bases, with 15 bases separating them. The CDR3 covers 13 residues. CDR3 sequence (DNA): TGTGCCAGCAGCCCCGGGACTTTAGCTGGCTACACCTTC. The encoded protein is CASSPGTLAGYTF.

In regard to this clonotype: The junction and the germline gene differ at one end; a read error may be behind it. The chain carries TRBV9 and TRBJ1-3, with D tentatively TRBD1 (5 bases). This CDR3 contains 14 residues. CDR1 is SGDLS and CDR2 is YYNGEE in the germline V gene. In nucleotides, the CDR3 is TGTGCCATCAGCGTAGGGGCAGATGGAAACACCATATATTTT. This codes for CAISVGADGNTIYF.

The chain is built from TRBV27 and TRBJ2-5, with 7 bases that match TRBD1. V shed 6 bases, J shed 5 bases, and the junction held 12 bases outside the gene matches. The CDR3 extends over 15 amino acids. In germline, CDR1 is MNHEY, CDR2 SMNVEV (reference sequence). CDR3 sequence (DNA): TGTGCCAGCAGAATTGTTAGGGGGCGAAGCGAGACCCAGTACTTC. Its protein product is CASRIVRGRSETQYF.